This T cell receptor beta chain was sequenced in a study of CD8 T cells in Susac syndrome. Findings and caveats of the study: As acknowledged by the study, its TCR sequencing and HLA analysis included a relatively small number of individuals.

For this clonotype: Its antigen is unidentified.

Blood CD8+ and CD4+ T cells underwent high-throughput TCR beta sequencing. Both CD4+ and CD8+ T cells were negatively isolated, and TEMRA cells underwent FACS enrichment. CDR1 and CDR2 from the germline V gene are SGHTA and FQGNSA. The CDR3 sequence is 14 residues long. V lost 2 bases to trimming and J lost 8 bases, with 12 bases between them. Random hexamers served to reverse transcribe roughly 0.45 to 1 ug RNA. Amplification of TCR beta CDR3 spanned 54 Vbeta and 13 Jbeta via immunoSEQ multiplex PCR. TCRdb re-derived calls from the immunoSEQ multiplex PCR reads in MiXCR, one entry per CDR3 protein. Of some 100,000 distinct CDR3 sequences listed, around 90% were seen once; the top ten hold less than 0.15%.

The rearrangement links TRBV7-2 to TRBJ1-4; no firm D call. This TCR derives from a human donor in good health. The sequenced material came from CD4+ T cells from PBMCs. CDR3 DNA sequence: TGTGCCAGCAGCTTAACCGGAGGCAGAGAAAAACTGTTTTTT. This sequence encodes CASSLTGGREKLFF.